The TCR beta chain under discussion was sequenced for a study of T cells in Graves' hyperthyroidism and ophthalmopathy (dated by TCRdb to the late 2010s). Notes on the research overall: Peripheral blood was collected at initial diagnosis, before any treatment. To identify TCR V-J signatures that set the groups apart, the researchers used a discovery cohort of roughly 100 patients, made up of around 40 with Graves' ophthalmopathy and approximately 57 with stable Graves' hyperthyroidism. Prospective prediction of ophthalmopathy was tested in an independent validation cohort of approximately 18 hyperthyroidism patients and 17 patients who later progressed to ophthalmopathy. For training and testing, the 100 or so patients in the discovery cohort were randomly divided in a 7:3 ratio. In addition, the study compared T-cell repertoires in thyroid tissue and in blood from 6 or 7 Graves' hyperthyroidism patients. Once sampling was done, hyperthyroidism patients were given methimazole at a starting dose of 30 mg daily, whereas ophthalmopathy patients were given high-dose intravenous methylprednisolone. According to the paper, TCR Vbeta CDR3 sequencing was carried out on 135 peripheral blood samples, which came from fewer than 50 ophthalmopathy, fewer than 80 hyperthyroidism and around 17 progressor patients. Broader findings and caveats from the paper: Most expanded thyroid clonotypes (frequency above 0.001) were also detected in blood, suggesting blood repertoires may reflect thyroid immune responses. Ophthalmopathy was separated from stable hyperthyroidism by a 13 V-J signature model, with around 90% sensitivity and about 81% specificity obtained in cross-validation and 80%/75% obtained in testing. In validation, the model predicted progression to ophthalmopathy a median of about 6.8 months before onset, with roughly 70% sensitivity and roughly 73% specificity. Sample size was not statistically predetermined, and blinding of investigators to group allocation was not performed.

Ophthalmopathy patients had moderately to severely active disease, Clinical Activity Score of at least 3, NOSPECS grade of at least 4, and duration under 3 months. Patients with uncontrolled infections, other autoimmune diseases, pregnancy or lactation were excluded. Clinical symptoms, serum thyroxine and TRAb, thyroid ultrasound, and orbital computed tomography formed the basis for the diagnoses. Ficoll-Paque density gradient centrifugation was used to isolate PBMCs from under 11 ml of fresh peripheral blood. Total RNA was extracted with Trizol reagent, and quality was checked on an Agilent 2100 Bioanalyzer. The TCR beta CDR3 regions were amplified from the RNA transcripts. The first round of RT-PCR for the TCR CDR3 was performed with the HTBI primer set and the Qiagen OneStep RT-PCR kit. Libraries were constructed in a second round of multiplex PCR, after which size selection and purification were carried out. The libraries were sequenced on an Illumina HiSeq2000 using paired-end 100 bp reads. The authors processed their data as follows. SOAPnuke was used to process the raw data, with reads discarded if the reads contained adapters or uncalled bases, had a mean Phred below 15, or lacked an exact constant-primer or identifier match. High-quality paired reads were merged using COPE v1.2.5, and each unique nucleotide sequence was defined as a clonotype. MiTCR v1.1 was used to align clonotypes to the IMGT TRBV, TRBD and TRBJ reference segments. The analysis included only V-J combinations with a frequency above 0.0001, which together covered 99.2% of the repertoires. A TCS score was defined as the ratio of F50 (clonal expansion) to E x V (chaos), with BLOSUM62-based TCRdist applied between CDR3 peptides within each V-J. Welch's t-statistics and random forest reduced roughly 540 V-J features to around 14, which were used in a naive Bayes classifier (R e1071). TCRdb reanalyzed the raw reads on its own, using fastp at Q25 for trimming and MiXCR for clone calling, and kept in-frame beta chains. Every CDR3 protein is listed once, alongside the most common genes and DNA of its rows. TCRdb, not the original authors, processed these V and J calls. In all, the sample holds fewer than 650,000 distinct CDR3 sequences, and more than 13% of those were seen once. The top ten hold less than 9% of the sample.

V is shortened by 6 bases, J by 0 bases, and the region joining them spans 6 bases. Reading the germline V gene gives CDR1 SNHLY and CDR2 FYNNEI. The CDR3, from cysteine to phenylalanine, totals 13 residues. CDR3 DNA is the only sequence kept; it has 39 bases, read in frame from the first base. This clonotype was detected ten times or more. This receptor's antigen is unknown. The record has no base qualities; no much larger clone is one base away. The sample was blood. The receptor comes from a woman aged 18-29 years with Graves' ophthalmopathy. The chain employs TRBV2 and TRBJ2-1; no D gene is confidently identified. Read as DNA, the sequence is TGTGCCAGCAGACCCTACTCCTACAATGAGCAGTTCTTC. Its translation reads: CASRPYSYNEQFF. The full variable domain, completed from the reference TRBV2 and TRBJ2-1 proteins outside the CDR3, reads EPEVTQTPSHQVTQMGQEVILRCVPISNHLYFYWYRQILGQKVEFLVSFYNNEISEKSEIFDDQFSVERPDGSNFTLKIRSTKLEDSAMYFCASRPYSYNEQFFGPGTRLTVL.